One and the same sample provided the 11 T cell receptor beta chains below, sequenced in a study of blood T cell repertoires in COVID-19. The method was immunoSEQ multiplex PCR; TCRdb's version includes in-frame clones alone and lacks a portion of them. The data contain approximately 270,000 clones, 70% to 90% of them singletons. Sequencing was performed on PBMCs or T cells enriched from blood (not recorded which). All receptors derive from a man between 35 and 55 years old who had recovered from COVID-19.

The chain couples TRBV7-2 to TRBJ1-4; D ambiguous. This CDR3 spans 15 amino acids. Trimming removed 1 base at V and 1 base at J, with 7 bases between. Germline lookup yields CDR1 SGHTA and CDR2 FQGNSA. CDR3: CASSLGPETNEKLFF. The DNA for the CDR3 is TGTGCCAGCAGCTTAGGGCCCGAAACTAATGAAAAACTGTTTTTT. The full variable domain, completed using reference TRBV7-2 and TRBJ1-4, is GAGVSQSPSNKVTEKGKDVELRCDPISGHTALYWYRQSLGQGLEFLIYFQGNSAPDKSGLPSDRFSAERTGGSVSTLTIQRTQQEDSAVYLCASSLGPETNEKLFFGSGTQLSVL.

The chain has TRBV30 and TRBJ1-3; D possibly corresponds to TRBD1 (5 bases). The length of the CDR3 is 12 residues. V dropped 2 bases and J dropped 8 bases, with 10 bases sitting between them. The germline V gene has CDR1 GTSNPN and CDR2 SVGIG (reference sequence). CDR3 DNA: TGTGCCTGGAGTCGGGGGACCGACACCATATATTTT. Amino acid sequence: CAWSRGTDTIYF.

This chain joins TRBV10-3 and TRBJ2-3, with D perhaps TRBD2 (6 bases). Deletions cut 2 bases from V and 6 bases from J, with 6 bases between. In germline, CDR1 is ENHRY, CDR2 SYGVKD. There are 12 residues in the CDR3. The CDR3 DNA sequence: TGTGCCATCAGTGAGGGGGGGGATACGCAGTATTTT. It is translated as CAISEGGDTQYF.

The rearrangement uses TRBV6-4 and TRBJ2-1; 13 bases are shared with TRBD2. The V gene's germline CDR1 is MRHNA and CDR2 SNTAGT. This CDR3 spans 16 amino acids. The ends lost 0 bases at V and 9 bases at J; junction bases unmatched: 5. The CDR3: CASSDSWTSGSGEQFF. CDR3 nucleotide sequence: TGTGCCAGCAGTGACTCTTGGACTAGCGGGAGCGGTGAGCAGTTCTTC.

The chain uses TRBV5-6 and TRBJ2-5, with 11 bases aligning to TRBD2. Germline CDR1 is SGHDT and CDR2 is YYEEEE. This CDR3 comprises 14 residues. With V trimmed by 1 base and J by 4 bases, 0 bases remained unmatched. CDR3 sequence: CASSLTSGRETQYF. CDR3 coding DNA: TGTGCCAGCAGCTTGACTAGCGGGAGAGAGACCCAGTACTTC.

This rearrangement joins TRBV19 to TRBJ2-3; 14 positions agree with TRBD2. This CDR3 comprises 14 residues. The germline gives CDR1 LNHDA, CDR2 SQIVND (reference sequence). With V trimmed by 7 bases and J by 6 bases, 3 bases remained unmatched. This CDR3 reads CASMGLAGVDTQYF. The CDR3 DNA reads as TGTGCCAGTATGGGACTAGCGGGAGTCGATACGCAGTATTTT.

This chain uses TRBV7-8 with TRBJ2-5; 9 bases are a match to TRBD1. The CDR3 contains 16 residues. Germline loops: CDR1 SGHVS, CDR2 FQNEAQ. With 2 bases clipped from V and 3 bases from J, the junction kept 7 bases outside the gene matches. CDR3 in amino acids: CASSLSGQGHKETQYF. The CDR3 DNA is TGTGCCAGCAGCTTATCAGGACAGGGGCACAAAGAGACCCAGTACTTC.

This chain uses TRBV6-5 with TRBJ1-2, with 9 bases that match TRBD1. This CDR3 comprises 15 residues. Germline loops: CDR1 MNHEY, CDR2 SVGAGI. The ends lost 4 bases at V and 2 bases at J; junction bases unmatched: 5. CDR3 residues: CASSFDGQGNYGYTF. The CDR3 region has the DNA TGTGCCAGCAGTTTTGACGGACAGGGGAACTATGGCTACACCTTC.

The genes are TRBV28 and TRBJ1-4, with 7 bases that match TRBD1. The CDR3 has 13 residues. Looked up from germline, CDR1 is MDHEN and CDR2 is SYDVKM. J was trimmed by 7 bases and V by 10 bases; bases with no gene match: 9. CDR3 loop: CATEQGLGEKLFF. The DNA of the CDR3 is TGTGCCACGGAACAGGGGTTGGGTGAAAAACTGTTTTTT.

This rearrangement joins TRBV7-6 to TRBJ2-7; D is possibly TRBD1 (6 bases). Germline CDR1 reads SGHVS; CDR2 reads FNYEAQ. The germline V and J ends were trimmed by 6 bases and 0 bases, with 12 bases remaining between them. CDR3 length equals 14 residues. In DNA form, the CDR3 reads TGTGCCAGCAGTTACCGGGACACCTCCTACGAGCAGTACTTC. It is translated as CASSYRDTSYEQYF.

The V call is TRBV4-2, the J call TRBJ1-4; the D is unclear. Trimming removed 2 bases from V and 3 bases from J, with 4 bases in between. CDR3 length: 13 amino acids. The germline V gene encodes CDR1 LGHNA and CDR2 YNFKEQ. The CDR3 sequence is CASSQSANEKLFF. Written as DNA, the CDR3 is TGTGCCAGCAGCCAATCCGCTAATGAAAAACTGTTTTTT.